This T cell receptor beta chain emerged from a study of blood T cells in healthy people across ages. Then a second PCR, running about 6 to 11 cycles, was carried out with a sample-barcoded 5' primer and a J-beta primer mix. The template-switch adaptor was a 5' adaptor with 12 random nucleotides. It tagged each cDNA molecule. TCRdb passed the 5' RACE reads through MiXCR, listing each CDR3 protein once. Here the sample spans roughly 830,000 distinct CDR3 sequences, less than 80% being singletons. Each donor supplied ten milliliters of peripheral blood. Germline CDR1 reads SGHRS; CDR2 reads YFSETQ. This CDR3 contains 16 residues. With 0 bases removed from V and 5 bases from J, the gap between germline ends came to 17 bases.

The receptor comes from a man aged 25-45 years in good health. Sequencing was done on a sample of blood. This chain connects TRBV5-1 to TRBJ2-5; the D gene is possibly TRBD2 (7 bases). The CDR3 nucleotides read TGCGCCAGCAGCTTGGTTCGCGGGGGCATGGAGGAGACCCAGTACTTC. This translates into CASSLVRGGMEETQYF.